The clone carrying this T cell receptor beta chain was counted many times. Antigen specificity is unknown. Original analysis: What underpinned the distant-metastasis classifier for papillary thyroid cancer was the set of CDR3 differences across clinicopathological groups. TCRdb re-analyzed the PCR reads through MiXCR. In this record, the V and J calls reflect TCRdb's handling and not the investigators' own analysis. The table has about 20,000 clones, approximately 14% seen once. The sample originates from a study of metastatic and nonmetastatic thyroid tumors. Study information: Repertoire data that came from the blood and tumor or nodule tissue of malignant and benign thyroid patients were compared.

The germline V gene has CDR1 KGHDR and CDR2 SFDVKD. The CDR3 is made up of 17 amino acids. Trimming left V 4 bases short and J 4 bases short, with 19 bases between. Before thyroid surgery, none of the patients had received any treatment. Study outcomes and limitations: A significant increase in TCR beta diversity was reportedly seen in malignant thyroid tumors relative to benign nodules, in blood and tumor.

The rearrangement joins TRBV24-1 to TRBJ1-5, with a weak D call TRBD1 (5 bases). The sequence was obtained from a female donor with papillary thyroid cancer or a benign thyroid nodule (not recorded which). Some clones in this sample may be carry-over from other donors' samples. Sequenced sample: blood. CDR3 residues: CATSDTGSLGENQPQHF. The CDR3, as DNA: TGTGCCACCAGTGACACGGGATCTCTGGGGGAAAATCAGCCCCAGCATTTT.